This TCR beta chain comes out of a study of cytomegalovirus exposure and HLA in healthy donors. CDR1 MGHRA and CDR2 YSYEKL come from the germline V gene. The CDR3 totals 14 residues. The trim removed 4 bases at V and 2 bases at J, leaving 4 bases unmatched. Only in-frame clones appear in the TCRdb table, and some are missing; sequencing was by immunoSEQ multiplex PCR. The sample has 150,000 or so clones, roughly 84% seen once. J is TRBJ2-5 and V is TRBV4-1; 7 bases match TRBD1. This clonotype was obtained from a man aged 25 to 40 in good health and CMV-seropositive. Sequencing input: PBMCs. The CDR3 bases are TGCGCCAGCAGCCGGACAGGTTCTCAAGAGACCCAGTACTTC. Translated, it gives CASSRTGSQETQYF.